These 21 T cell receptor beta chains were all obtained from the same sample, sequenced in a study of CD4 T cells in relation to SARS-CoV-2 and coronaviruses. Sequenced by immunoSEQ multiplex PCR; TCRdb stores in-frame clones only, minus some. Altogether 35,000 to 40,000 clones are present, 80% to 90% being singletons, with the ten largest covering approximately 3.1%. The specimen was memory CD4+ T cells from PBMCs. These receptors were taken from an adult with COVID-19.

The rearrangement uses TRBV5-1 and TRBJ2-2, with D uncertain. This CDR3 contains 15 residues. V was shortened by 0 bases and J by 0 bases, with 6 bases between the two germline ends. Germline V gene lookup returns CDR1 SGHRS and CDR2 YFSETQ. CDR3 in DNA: TGCGCCAGCAGCTTGGACCCGGCGAACACCGGGGAGCTGTTTTTT. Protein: CASSLDPANTGELFF.

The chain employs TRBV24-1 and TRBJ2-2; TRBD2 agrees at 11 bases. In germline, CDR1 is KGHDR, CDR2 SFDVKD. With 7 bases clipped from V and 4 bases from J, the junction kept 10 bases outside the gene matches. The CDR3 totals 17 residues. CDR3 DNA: TGTGCCACCAGGGACAGTTCCGGGACTAGCGGCACCGGGGAGCTGTTTTTT. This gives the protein CATRDSSGTSGTGELFF.

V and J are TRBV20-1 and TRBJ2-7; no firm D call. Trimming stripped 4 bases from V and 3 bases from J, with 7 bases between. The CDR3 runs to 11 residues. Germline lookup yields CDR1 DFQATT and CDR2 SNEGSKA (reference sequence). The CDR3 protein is CSAISDYEQYF. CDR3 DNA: TGCAGTGCTATATCCGACTACGAGCAGTACTTC.

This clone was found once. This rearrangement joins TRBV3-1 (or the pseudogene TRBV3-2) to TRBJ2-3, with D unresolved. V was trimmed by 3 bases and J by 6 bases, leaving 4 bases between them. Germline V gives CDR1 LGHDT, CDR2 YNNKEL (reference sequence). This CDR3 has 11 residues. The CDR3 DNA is TGTGCCAGCAGCCAGAGTGATACGCAGTATTTT. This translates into CASSQSDTQYF.

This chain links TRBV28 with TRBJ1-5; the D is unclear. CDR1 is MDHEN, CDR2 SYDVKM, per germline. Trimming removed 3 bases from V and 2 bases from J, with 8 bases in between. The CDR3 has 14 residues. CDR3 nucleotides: TGTGCCAGCAGTTTCACCGGGGGCAATCAGCCCCAGCATTTT. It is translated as CASSFTGGNQPQHF.

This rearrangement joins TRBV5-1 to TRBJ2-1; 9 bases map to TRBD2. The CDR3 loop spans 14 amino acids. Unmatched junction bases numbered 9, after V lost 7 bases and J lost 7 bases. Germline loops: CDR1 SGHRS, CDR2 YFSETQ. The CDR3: CASRPAGGGNEQFF. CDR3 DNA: TGCGCCAGCCGACCAGCGGGAGGTGGGAATGAGCAGTTCTTC.

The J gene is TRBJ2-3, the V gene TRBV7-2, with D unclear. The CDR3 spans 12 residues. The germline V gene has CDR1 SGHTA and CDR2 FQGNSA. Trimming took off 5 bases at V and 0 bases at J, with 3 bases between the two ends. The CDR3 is CASSPSTDTQYF. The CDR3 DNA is TGTGCCAGCAGCCCTAGCACAGATACGCAGTATTTT.

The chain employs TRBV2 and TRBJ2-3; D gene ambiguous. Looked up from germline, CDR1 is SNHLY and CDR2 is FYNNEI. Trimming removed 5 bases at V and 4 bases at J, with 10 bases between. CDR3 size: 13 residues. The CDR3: CASSSDFADTQYF. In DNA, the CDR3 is TGTGCCAGCAGTTCAGACTTTGCAGATACGCAGTATTTT. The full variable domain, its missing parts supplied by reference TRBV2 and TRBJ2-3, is EPEVTQTPSHQVTQMGQEVILRCVPISNHLYFYWYRQILGQKVEFLVSFYNNEISEKSEIFDDQFSVERPDGSNFTLKIRSTKLEDSAMYFCASSSDFADTQYFGPGTRLTVL.

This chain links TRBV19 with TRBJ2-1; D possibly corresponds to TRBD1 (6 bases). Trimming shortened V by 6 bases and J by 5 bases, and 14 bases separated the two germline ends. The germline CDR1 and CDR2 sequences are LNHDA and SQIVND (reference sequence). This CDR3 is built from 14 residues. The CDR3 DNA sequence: TGTGCCAGTAGGATCAGAGGGGGTAACAATGAGCAGTTCTTC. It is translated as CASRIRGGNNEQFF.

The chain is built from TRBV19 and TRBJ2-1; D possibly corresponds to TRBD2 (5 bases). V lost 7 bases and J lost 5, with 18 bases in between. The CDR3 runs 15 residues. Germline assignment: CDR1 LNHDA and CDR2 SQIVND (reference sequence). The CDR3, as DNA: TGTGCCAGTACCAACGCTCGGGCGGGCCACAATGAGCAGTTCTTC. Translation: CASTNARAGHNEQFF.

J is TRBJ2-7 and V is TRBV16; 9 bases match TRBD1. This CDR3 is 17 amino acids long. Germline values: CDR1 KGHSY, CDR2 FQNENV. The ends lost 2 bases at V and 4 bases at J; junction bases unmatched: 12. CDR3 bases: TGTGCCAGCAGCCAAGACAGAACCGGGACAGGGCGATACGAGCAGTACTTC. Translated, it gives CASSQDRTGTGRYEQYF.

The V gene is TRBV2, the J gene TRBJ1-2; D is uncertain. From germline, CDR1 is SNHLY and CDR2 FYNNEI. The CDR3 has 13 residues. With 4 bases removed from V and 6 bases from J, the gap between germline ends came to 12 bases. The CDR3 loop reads CASSVVSGNGYTF. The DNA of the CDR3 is TGTGCCAGCAGTGTGGTTTCGGGGAATGGCTACACCTTC.

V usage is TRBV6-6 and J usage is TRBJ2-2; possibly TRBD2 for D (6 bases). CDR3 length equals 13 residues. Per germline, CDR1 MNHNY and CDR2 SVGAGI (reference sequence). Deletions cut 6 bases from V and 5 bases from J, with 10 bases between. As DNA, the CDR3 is TGTGCCAGCAGCCAGGGACTTACCGGGGAGCTGTTTTTT. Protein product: CASSQGLTGELFF.

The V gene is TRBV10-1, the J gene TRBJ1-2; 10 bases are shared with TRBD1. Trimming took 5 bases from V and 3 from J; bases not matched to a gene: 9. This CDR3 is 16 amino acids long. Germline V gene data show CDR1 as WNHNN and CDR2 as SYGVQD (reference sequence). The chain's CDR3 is CASSSGTGAPDYGYTF. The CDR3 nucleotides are TGCGCCAGCAGTTCCGGGACAGGGGCTCCGGACTATGGCTACACCTTC.

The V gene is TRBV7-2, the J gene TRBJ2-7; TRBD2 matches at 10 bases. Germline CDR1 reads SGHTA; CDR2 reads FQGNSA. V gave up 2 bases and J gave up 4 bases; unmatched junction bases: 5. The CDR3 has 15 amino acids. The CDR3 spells CASSLSSGSRYEQYF. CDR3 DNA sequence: TGTGCCAGCAGCTTATCTAGCGGGAGCAGGTACGAGCAGTACTTC.

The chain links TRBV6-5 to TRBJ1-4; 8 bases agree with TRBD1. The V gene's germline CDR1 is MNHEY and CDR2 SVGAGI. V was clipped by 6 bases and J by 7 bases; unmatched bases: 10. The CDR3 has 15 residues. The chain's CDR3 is CASSLGQGRPEKLFF. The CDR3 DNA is TGTGCCAGCAGCCTAGGACAGGGCAGGCCTGAAAAACTGTTTTTT.

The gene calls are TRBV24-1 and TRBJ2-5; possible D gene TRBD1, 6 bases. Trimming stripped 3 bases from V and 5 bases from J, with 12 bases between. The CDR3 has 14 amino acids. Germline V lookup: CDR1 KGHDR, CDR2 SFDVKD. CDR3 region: CATSDHGTRETQYF. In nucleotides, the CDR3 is TGTGCCACCAGTGATCACGGGACAAGGGAGACCCAGTACTTC.

Written as DNA, the CDR3 is TGTGCCAGCAGCGCGCAGAGCTCTGGAAACACCATATATTTT. Protein product: CASSAQSSGNTIYF. The gene calls are TRBV14 and TRBJ1-3; D unclear. The length of the CDR3 is 14 residues. The germline V gene encodes CDR1 SGHDN and CDR2 FVKESK. Between the trimmed V and J ends, which lost 5 bases and 0 bases, there was a span of 8 bases.

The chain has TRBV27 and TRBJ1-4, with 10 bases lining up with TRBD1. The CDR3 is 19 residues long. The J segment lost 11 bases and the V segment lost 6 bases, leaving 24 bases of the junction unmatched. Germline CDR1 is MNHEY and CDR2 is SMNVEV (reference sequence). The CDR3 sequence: CASSPLVTHRDRGRGKLFF. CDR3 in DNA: TGTGCCAGCAGCCCCCTAGTAACCCATCGGGACAGGGGACGCGGGAAACTGTTTTTT.

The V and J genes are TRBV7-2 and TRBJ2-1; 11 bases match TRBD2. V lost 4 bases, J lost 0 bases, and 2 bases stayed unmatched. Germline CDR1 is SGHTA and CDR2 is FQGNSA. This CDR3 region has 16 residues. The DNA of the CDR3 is TGTGCCAGCAGCTCTACTAGCGGGAGCTCCTACAATGAGCAGTTCTTC. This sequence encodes CASSSTSGSSYNEQFF.

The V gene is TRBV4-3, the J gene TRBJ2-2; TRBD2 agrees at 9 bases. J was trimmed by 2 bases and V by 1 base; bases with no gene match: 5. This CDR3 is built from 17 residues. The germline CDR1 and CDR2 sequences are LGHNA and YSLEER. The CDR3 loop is CASSQVTSGKNTGELFF. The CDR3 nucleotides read TGCGCCAGCAGCCAAGTGACTAGCGGAAAAAACACCGGGGAGCTGTTTTTT.